This is a list of T cell receptor beta chains from one sample in a study of cytomegalovirus exposure and HLA in healthy donors. Profiling relied on immunoSEQ multiplex PCR, and the TCRdb table lists in-frame clones only, not all of them. In the table there are approximately 100,000 clones, approximately 76% of which are singletons. Sequences were obtained from PBMCs. The receptors shown here come from a man between 40 and 49 years old in good health and CMV-seronegative. CDR3s include the opening cysteine and the closing phenylalanine or tryptophan. Each record gives: clone size, V gene, J gene, D gene, CDR3 DNA, CDR3 protein. A D gene is named only where the DNA matches it firmly. The size entry is marked missing in some rows and otherwise reads once, few, many or a size class.

clone size: few; V gene: TRBV9; J gene: TRBJ2-3; D gene: TRBD1; CDR3 DNA: TGTGCCAGCAGCGTAGGAGACCCAGGGGGCGCAGATACGCAGTATTTT; CDR3 protein: CASSVGDPGGADTQYF
clone size: few; V gene: TRBV7-9; J gene: TRBJ2-1; D gene: TRBD1; CDR3 DNA: TGTGCCAGCAGCTTGGACAGGGGGGGATACAATGAGCAGTTCTTC; CDR3 protein: CASSLDRGGYNEQFF
clone size: few; V gene: TRBV27; J gene: TRBJ2-5; D gene: TRBD2; CDR3 DNA: TGTGCCAGCGGGCTAGCGGGGGCTCAGACCCAGTACTTC; CDR3 protein: CASGLAGAQTQYF
clone size: once; V gene: TRBV7-2; J gene: TRBJ2-5; D gene: NA; CDR3 DNA: TGTGCCAGCAGCTTGACGGGGGGCCGGGGAGAGACCCAGTACTTC; CDR3 protein: CASSLTGGRGETQYF
clone size: NA; V gene: TRBV6-6; J gene: TRBJ2-7; D gene: TRBD1; CDR3 DNA: TGTGCCAGCAGTTACACCCAGGACAGGCCTTCCTACGAGCAGTACTTC; CDR3 protein: CASSYTQDRPSYEQYF
clone size: few; V gene: TRBV7-2; J gene: TRBJ1-6; D gene: TRBD1; CDR3 DNA: TGTGCCAGCAGCGTACGACAGGGGGCAGGTTCACCCCTCCACTTT; CDR3 protein: CASSVRQGAGSPLHF
clone size: few; V gene: TRBV7-2; J gene: TRBJ2-3; D gene: TRBD2; CDR3 DNA: TGTGCCAGCAGCTTGGGCACTAGCGGGGGTACGCAGTATTTT; CDR3 protein: CASSLGTSGGTQYF
clone size: NA; V gene: TRBV11-2; J gene: TRBJ2-7; D gene: TRBD2; CDR3 DNA: TGTGCCAGCAGCCACATGAGAGTAGCGGGGTACTACGAGCAGTACTTC; CDR3 protein: CASSHMRVAGYYEQYF
clone size: few; V gene: TRBV5-1; J gene: TRBJ2-5; D gene: NA; CDR3 DNA: TGCGCCAGCAGAGTAGGGGGGGGAAACCAAGAGACCCAGTACTTC; CDR3 protein: CASRVGGGNQETQYF
clone size: NA; V gene: TRBV25-1; J gene: TRBJ2-5; D gene: TRBD1; CDR3 DNA: TGTGCCAGCAGTGAAGCCCTGACAGGGGGCCCATCAACAGGGACCCAGTACTTC; CDR3 protein: CASSEALTGGPSTGTQYF
clone size: NA; V gene: TRBV7-9; J gene: TRBJ1-1; D gene: TRBD1; CDR3 DNA: TGTGCCAGCAGACTCGACAGGGGTGCAACTGAAGCTTTCTTT; CDR3 protein: CASRLDRGATEAFF
clone size: NA; V gene: TRBV7-3; J gene: TRBJ1-1; D gene: NA; CDR3 DNA: TGTGCCAGCAGCTTCGGGGGGCTCGGCACTGAAGCTTTCTTT; CDR3 protein: CASSFGGLGTEAFF
clone size: NA; V gene: TRBV19; J gene: TRBJ1-2; D gene: NA; CDR3 DNA: TGTGCCAGTAGTATGCTGCAGAACTATGGCTACACCTTC; CDR3 protein: CASSMLQNYGYTF
clone size: few; V gene: TRBV18; J gene: TRBJ1-2; D gene: TRBD1; CDR3 DNA: TGTGCCAGCTCACCCGGACAGGGGGCCCAGTATGGCTACACCTTC; CDR3 protein: CASSPGQGAQYGYTF
clone size: few; V gene: TRBV13; J gene: TRBJ2-5; D gene: TRBD2; CDR3 DNA: TGTGCCAGCAGTAACCGACTAGCGGCTCAAGAGACCCAGTACTTC; CDR3 protein: CASSNRLAAQETQYF
clone size: NA; V gene: TRBV5-4; J gene: TRBJ1-6; D gene: TRBD1; CDR3 DNA: TGTGCCAGCAGCTCGGGACAGGGCTATTCACCCCTCCACTTT; CDR3 protein: CASSSGQGYSPLHF
clone size: NA; V gene: TRBV2; J gene: TRBJ2-5; D gene: TRBD2; CDR3 DNA: TGTGCCGGAGCGGGGGGGCAGGAGACCCAGTACTTC; CDR3 protein: CAGAGGQETQYF
clone size: NA; V gene: TRBV28; J gene: TRBJ2-7; D gene: NA; CDR3 DNA: TGTGCCAGCAGGCGGGGTCATGAGGGGCTAACCTACGAGCAGTACTTC; CDR3 protein: CASRRGHEGLTYEQYF
clone size: NA; V gene: TRBV6-6; J gene: TRBJ2-6; D gene: NA; CDR3 DNA: TGTGCCAGCAGTTTGACAGGCTCTGGGGCCAACGTCCTGACTTTC; CDR3 protein: CASSLTGSGANVLTF
clone size: NA; V gene: TRBV19; J gene: TRBJ2-3; D gene: TRBD2; CDR3 DNA: TGTGCCAGTAGTATGCTAGCGGGGGGGCAGTTGAATACGCAGTATTTT; CDR3 protein: CASSMLAGGQLNTQYF
clone size: NA; V gene: TRBV2; J gene: TRBJ2-2; D gene: TRBD2; CDR3 DNA: TGTGCCAGCAGTGCTATTCCCTTAGCGGGGGTAAACACCGGGGAGCTGTTTTTT; CDR3 protein: CASSAIPLAGVNTGELFF
clone size: NA; V gene: TRBV21-1; J gene: TRBJ2-1; D gene: NA; CDR3 DNA: TGTGCCAGCAGCCCCAAAGAGGGCGGGGACGGGCACAATGAGCAGTTCTTC; CDR3 protein: CASSPKEGGDGHNEQFF
clone size: NA; V gene: TRBV6-1; J gene: TRBJ2-7; D gene: NA; CDR3 DNA: TGTGCCAGCAGTGCCATGCGACTCCACACCTACGAGCAGTACTTC; CDR3 protein: CASSAMRLHTYEQYF
clone size: NA; V gene: TRBV18; J gene: TRBJ1-5; D gene: TRBD1; CDR3 DNA: TGTGCCAGCTCACCCACCGGCAGGGGGGTCTTAGGACGCGGCAATCAGCCCCAGCATTTT; CDR3 protein: CASSPTGRGVLGRGNQPQHF
clone size: NA; V gene: TRBV7-6; J gene: TRBJ2-5; D gene: TRBD2; CDR3 DNA: TGTGCCAGCAGCTTCCCGGGACTAGGCGAGACCCAGTACTTC; CDR3 protein: CASSFPGLGETQYF
clone size: NA; V gene: TRBV7-2; J gene: TRBJ1-1; D gene: TRBD1; CDR3 DNA: TGTGCCAGCAGACTTAGGACAGGGTTGACTGAAGCTTTCTTT; CDR3 protein: CASRLRTGLTEAFF
clone size: NA; V gene: TRBV7-2; J gene: TRBJ2-7; D gene: TRBD1; CDR3 DNA: TGTGCCAGCAGCTTAGGGACAGGGTTCTACGAGCAGTACTTC; CDR3 protein: CASSLGTGFYEQYF
clone size: NA; V gene: TRBV19; J gene: TRBJ2-5; D gene: NA; CDR3 DNA: TGTGCCAGTAGTACCAAAGTCCGAGGGCCGGGTATGGAGACCCAGTACTTC; CDR3 protein: CASSTKVRGPGMETQYF
clone size: few; V gene: TRBV27; J gene: TRBJ2-3; D gene: TRBD2; CDR3 DNA: TGTGCCAGCAGTTTTTATAGCGGGGGGGGCACAGATACGCAGTATTTT; CDR3 protein: CASSFYSGGGTDTQYF
clone size: NA; V gene: TRBV6-4; J gene: TRBJ2-7; D gene: TRBD1; CDR3 DNA: TGTGCCAGCAGTGCCGGACAGGGGTTTGACGAGCAGTACTTC; CDR3 protein: CASSAGQGFDEQYF
clone size: NA; V gene: TRBV4-1; J gene: TRBJ1-4; D gene: NA; CDR3 DNA: TGCCCCAGCAGCCATGGAACAGGACCCGATGAAAAACTGTTTTTT; CDR3 protein: CPSSHGTGPDEKLFF
clone size: NA; V gene: TRBV11-2; J gene: TRBJ1-4; D gene: NA; CDR3 DNA: TGTGCCAGCACCCTCGGGGGATTTGCTCAGGAAAAACTGTTTTTT; CDR3 protein: CASTLGGFAQEKLFF